This T cell receptor beta chain was identified during a study of spatial heterogeneity in lung cancer. Time point specified: sample taken at primary tumor resection. Tumor, nontumor lung or frozen PBMC supplied whole RNA, sequenced without sorting. Study findings and constraints: Resection blood, more than follow-up blood, showed ubiquitous expanded tumor TCRs.

In its sample, this clonotype was seen a few times. Its antigen is unidentified. TCRdb reanalysed the 5' RACE reads using MiXCR and keeps one entry per CDR3 protein. The sample includes over 75,000 distinct CDR3 sequences, about 20% of them seen just once. CDR1 is MNHEY and CDR2 is SVGEGT in the germline V gene. The CDR3 loop spans 16 amino acids. V lost 2 bases and J lost 1, with 12 bases in between. The sample in question was PBMCs, obtained at surgery. V gene TRBV6-2 or TRBV6-3 combines with J gene TRBJ1-5; a possible D gene is TRBD1 (6 bases). The TCR comes from a male donor with early-stage non-small cell lung cancer. The CDR3 DNA reads as TGTGCCAGCAGTTACGCAGGGGTGAAGAGCAATCAGCCCCAGCATTTT. Amino acids: CASSYAGVKSNQPQHF.